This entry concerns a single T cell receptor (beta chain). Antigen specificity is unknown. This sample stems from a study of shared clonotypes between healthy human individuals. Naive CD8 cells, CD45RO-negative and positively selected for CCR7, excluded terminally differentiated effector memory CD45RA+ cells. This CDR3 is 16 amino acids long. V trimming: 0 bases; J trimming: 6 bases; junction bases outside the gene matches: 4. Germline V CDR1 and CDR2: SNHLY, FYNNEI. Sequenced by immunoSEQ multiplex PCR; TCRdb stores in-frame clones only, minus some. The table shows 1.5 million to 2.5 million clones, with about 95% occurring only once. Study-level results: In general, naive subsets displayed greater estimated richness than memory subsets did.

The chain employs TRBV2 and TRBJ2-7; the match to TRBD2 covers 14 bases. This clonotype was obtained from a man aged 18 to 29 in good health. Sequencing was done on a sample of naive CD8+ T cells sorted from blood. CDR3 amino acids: CASSEAGTSGSSEQYF. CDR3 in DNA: TGTGCCAGCAGTGAAGCCGGGACTAGCGGGAGTTCCGAGCAGTACTTC.